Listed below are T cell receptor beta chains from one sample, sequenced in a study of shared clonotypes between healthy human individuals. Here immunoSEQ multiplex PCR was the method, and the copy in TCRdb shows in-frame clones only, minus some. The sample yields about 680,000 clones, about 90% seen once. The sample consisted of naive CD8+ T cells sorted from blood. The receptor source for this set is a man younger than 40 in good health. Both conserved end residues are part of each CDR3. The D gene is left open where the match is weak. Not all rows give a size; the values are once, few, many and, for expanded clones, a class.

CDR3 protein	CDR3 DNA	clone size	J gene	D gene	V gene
CASSSTGQGDPEQYF	TGTGCCAGCAGCTCAACCGGACAGGGGGACCCCGAGCAGTACTTC	.	TRBJ2-7	TRBD1	TRBV13
CASSLRGLNQPQHF	TGTGCCAGCAGCTTAAGAGGCCTCAATCAGCCCCAGCATTTT	once	TRBJ1-5	.	TRBV7-8
CATSSVAENNQPQHF	TGTGCCACCAGCAGTGTGGCGGAGAACAATCAGCCCCAGCATTTT	.	TRBJ1-5	.	TRBV15
CASSSYGQTARNEQFF	TGTGCCAGCAGTTCCTACGGACAAACGGCTAGGAATGAGCAGTTCTTC	.	TRBJ2-1	.	TRBV27
CASSHTYEQYF	TGTGCCAGCAGTCACACCTACGAGCAGTACTTC	.	TRBJ2-7	.	TRBV5-5
CASMGPNTGELFF	TGTGCCAGTATGGGACCGAACACCGGGGAGCTGTTTTTT	few	TRBJ2-2	.	TRBV6-1
CSGERTGKNTEAFF	TGCAGCGGGGAGAGGACAGGTAAAAACACTGAAGCTTTCTTT	.	TRBJ1-1	TRBD1	TRBV29-1
CASSSRTSPNTGELFF	TGTGCCAGCAGCTCCCGGACTAGCCCGAACACCGGGGAGCTGTTTTTT	.	TRBJ2-2	TRBD2	TRBV7-8
CASSVSGGSSSNEQFF	TGTGCCAGCAGCGTAAGTGGCGGGAGTTCGAGTAATGAGCAGTTCTTC	.	TRBJ2-1	TRBD2	TRBV9
CASSDSLQRIGTGETYEQYF	TGTGCCAGCAGTGACTCACTTCAAAGAATCGGGACAGGGGAAACCTACGAGCAGTACTTC	.	TRBJ2-7	TRBD1	TRBV6-4
CAWSVSNEQFF	TGTGCCTGGAGTGTATCCAATGAGCAGTTCTTC	.	TRBJ2-1	.	TRBV30
CASSLLSGRIYEQYF	TGCGCCAGCAGCTTGCTATCTGGCAGAATCTACGAGCAGTACTTC	few	TRBJ2-7	.	TRBV5-1
CASSFLAGDIYNEQFF	TGTGCCAGCAGTTTCCTAGCGGGAGATATCTACAATGAGCAGTTCTTC	.	TRBJ2-1	TRBD2	TRBV28
CASIRQEDNEQFF	TGTGCCAGCATTCGACAAGAAGACAATGAGCAGTTCTTC	once	TRBJ2-1	.	TRBV28
CATSREVGRGNQPQHF	TGTGCCACCAGCAGAGAGGTAGGCAGGGGGAATCAGCCCCAGCATTTT	.	TRBJ1-5	TRBD1	TRBV15
CATSSWGDTEAFF	TGTGCCACCAGCAGTTGGGGGGACACTGAAGCTTTCTTT	.	TRBJ1-1	.	TRBV15
CAIKPGQEYYEQYF	TGTGCCATCAAACCGGGACAAGAGTACTACGAGCAGTACTTC	.	TRBJ2-7	.	TRBV10-3
CASSLRGSGSEAFF	TGTGCCAGCAGCTTAAGGGGTAGCGGATCTGAAGCTTTCTTT	.	TRBJ1-1	.	TRBV7-3
CASGLAVYEQYF	TGTGCCAGCGGCCTAGCGGTCTACGAGCAGTACTTC	.	TRBJ2-7	TRBD2	TRBV7-9
CASSLGSGNTIYF	TGTGCCAGCAGTTTAGGATCTGGAAACACCATATATTTT	few	TRBJ1-3	.	TRBV2
CASRGGLAGVGTGELFF	TGCGCCAGCAGGGGGGGACTAGCGGGAGTAGGAACCGGGGAGCTGTTTTTT	.	TRBJ2-2	TRBD2	TRBV10-2
CASSPSTGPTEKLFF	TGTGCCAGTAGTCCATCGACAGGACCCACTGAAAAACTGTTTTTT	.	TRBJ1-4	.	TRBV19
CASSYYGSGANVLTF	TGTGCCAGCAGTTACTACGGCTCTGGGGCCAACGTCCTGACTTTC	.	TRBJ2-6	.	TRBV6-5
CASSLDLGQGEAFF	TGTGCCAGCAGCTTAGATCTTGGACAGGGAGAAGCTTTCTTT	.	TRBJ1-1	TRBD1	TRBV11-2
CASTKVNEQFF	TGTGCCAGCACCAAGGTCAATGAGCAGTTCTTC	.	TRBJ2-1	.	TRBV6-6
CASSEARGGSSYEQYF	TGTGCCAGCAGTGAAGCGCGAGGCGGAAGCTCCTACGAGCAGTACTTC	.	TRBJ2-7	.	TRBV6-1
CASSSEGGTDTQYF	TGTGCCAGTAGTTCCGAGGGGGGCACAGATACGCAGTATTTT	.	TRBJ2-3	.	TRBV19
CASTSDKHGGELFF	TGTGCCAGCACCTCGGACAAGCACGGCGGGGAGCTGTTTTTT	.	TRBJ2-2	.	TRBV9
CASSLGPPPYEQYF	TGTGCCAGCAGCTTAGGCCCGCCCCCCTACGAGCAGTACTTC	.	TRBJ2-7	.	TRBV11-2
CASSWVGGLATDTQYF	TGTGCCAGCAGCTGGGTGGGGGGCCTGGCCACAGATACGCAGTATTTT	.	TRBJ2-3	.	TRBV5-6
CASSLSTGFGNEKLFF	TGTGCCAGCAGCTTATCTACAGGGTTTGGGAATGAAAAACTGTTTTTT	.	TRBJ1-4	.	TRBV7-8
CASRLAGVTTGELFF	TGTGCCAGCAGACTAGCGGGAGTCACCACCGGGGAGCTGTTTTTT	.	TRBJ2-2	TRBD2	TRBV27
CASSEFPNTIYF	TGTGCCAGCAGTGAATTCCCAAACACCATATATTTT	.	TRBJ1-3	.	TRBV6-1
CASSGRPGGTEAFF	TGTGCCAGCAGCGGACGTCCCGGAGGCACTGAAGCTTTCTTT	.	TRBJ1-1	.	TRBV7-8
CASSATYGYTF	TGTGCCAGCAGTGCCACCTATGGCTACACCTTC	.	TRBJ1-2	.	TRBV6-6
CASQDTRGYEQYF	TGTGCCAGCCAAGACACTCGGGGGTACGAGCAGTACTTC	.	TRBJ2-7	.	TRBV28
CASSAEETQYF	TGTGCCAGCAGCGCAGAAGAGACCCAGTACTTC	.	TRBJ2-5	.	TRBV9
CAIMDGSYEQYF	TGTGCCATTATGGACGGCTCCTACGAGCAGTACTTC	.	TRBJ2-7	.	TRBV6-6
CASSLSGTGLTDTQYF	TGTGCCAGCAGTTTATCCGGGACAGGGCTCACAGATACGCAGTATTTT	.	TRBJ2-3	TRBD1	TRBV27
CASSLRGGGYEQYF	TGCGCCAGCAGCTTGCGAGGGGGCGGTTACGAGCAGTACTTC	.	TRBJ2-7	TRBD1	TRBV5-1